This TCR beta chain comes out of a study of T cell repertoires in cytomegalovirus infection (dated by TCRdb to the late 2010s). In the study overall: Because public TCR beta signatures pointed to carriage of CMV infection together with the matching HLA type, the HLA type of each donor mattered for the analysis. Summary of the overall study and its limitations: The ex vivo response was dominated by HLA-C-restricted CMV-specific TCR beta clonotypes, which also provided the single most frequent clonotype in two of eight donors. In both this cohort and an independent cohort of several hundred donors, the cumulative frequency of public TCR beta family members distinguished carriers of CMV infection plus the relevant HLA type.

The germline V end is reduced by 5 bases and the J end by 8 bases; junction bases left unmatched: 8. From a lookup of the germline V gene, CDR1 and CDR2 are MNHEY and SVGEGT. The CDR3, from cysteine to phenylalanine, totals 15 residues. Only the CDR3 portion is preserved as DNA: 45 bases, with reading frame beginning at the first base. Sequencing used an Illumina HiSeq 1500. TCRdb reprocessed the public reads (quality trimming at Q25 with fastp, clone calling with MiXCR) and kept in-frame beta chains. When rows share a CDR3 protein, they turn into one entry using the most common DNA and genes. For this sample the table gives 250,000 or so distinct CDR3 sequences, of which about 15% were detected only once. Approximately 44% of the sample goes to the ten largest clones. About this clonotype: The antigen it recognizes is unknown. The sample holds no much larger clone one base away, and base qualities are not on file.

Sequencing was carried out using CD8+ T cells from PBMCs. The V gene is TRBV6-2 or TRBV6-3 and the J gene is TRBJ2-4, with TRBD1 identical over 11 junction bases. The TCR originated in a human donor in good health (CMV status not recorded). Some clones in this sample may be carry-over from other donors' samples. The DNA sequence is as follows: TGTGCCAGCAGTGAAAGGACAGGGGGCAGGGACATTCAGTACTTC. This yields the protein CASSERTGGRDIQYF.